This TCR beta chain was captured in a study of HIV-infected children after antiretroviral therapy interruption (dated by TCRdb to the late 2010s). Regarding the research as a whole: All eight included children had a CD4+ count above 500 and a viral load below 50 copies/ml, with four on planned treatment interruption and four on continuous treatment. Median age was 9.5 years in the interruption group and around 8 years in the continuous treatment group. Exposure to EBV and CMV had been recorded for most participating children. In the interruption arm, samples were obtained at week 0, week 12, end of interruption (week 24 or 48), and about 3 years after study end. For the continuous-treatment arm, samples from the corresponding weeks 0, 48 and 150 were analyzed. Alongside measurements of thymic output, the study compared TCR repertoires of children on planned treatment interruption with TCR repertoires of children on continuous antiretroviral treatment. The paper as a whole reports these results and caveats: The naive CD4+ Gini coefficient rose by the end of treatment interruption, suggesting clonal expansion, and returned to baseline by 3 years. In naive CD4+ repertoires of PTI patients, reduced CDR3 sharing between time points was observed after interruption began, whereas many sequences were found to be shared between end of interruption and 3 years later. Sorted CD45RA+ naive cells might include minor non-naive CD45RA+ populations such as EMRA or stem memory cells. The low number of patients is regarded as a limitation, and the data should be interpreted with caution.

CDR1 is given as LNHNV and CDR2 as YYDKDF, both from the germline V gene (reference sequence). Relative to germline, V is 6 bases shorter and J is 3 bases shorter, with 14 bases between their ends. The CDR3 contains 14 residues, cysteine and phenylalanine counted. The read is trimmed to its CDR3 DNA, 42 bases read in frame from base 1. The sample's treatment or condition label, decoded: PENTA 11 planned treatment interruption arm or continuous ART arm. The participants, all children from the United Kingdom aged 2 to 15 years, had been on at least three-drug ART for a minimum of 24 weeks. Cryopreserved PBMCs containing at least 5 million viable cells were needed, and a few candidate patients were excluded because their viable PBMC yield was low. Using a FACSAria III cell sorter, naive CD4+ CD45RA+ CD45RO- T cells were FACS-sorted out of thawed PBMCs. After sorting, the cells were fixed and RNA was extracted first with the RNeasy FFPE kit and then with the RNeasy Micro kit.

The library was prepared using 3' RACE. TCR libraries were constructed from RNA with a 3' RACE protocol that used unique molecular identifiers to correct for PCR amplification bias. Up to about 12 amplicon libraries were pooled and sequenced on an Illumina MiSeq with v2 2x250 paired-end chemistry. Under the source paper's analysis protocol: Decombinator was used to process the reads, assigning V and J genes and CDR3 and applying barcode-based correction of errors and PCR bias. Repertoires were subsampled to equal depth before Gini coefficients were calculated with the R ineq package. CDR3 similarity was assessed with GLIPH, Hamming distance and a shared triplet metric. TCRdb applied fastp at Q25 and MiXCR to the public reads, then kept only in-frame beta chains. Rows with a matching CDR3 protein are joined into one entry that keeps the most common DNA and genes. None of the V and J calls come from the authors' own analysis; TCRdb made them. The sample table records approximately 89,000 distinct CDR3 sequences; 6.9% of these occur just once. Jointly, the top ten make up 1% to 1.3% of the sample.

This clonotype has a count of ten or more. Which antigen it targets is not known. The sample holds no much larger clone one base away, and base qualities are not on file. The sequence was obtained from a pool of human donors with HIV. The sample consisted of CD45RA+ CD4+ T cells from PBMCs, pooled from several time points, taken from a donor given antiretroviral therapy, either interrupted or continuous. The cell subset or site label for this specimen denotes: naive CD4+ CD45RA+ CD45RO- T cells. The V and J segments used are TRBV15 and TRBJ1-2; a tentative D call is TRBD1 (6 bases match). The CDR3 is CATSRGGSYYGYTF. The nucleotide sequence reads TGTGCCACCAGTCGGGGGGGCAGCTACTATGGCTACACCTTC.